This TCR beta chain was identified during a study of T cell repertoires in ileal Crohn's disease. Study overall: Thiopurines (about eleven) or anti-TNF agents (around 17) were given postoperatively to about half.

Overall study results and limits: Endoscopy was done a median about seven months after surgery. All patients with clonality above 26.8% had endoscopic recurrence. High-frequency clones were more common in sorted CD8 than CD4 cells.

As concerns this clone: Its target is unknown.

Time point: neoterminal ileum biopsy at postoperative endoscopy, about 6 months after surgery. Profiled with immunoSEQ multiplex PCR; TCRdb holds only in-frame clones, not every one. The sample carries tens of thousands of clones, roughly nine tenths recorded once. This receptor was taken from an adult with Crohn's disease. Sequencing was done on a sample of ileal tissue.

The CDR3 sequence is CASSQEWPSGTYEQYF. The DNA of the CDR3 is TGCGCCAGCAGCCAAGAATGGCCCAGCGGGACCTACGAGCAGTACTTC. This chain joins TRBV4-1 and TRBJ2-7; 7 bases map to TRBD2. V dropped 0 bases and J dropped 2; count of bases not matched to a gene: 7. Germline CDR1 is MGHRA and CDR2 is YSYEKL. The length of the CDR3 is 16 residues.